This T cell receptor (beta chain) comes out of a study of shared clonotypes between healthy human individuals. Data came from immunoSEQ multiplex PCR; TCRdb stores just in-frame clones and leaves some out. The sample lists some 1,400,000 clones, 96% seen once, with 1% to 1.5% in the top ten. The CDR3 spans 16 residues. Germline loops: CDR1 MNHNY, CDR2 SVGAGI (reference sequence). J was trimmed by 2 bases and V by 0 bases; bases with no gene match: 3. A remark on this clone: No antigen is known for it.

The study's findings and limits: Though the depth was large, rarefaction showed that sorted-subset sequencing was incomplete.

Sample: naive CD4+ T cells sorted from blood. Documented subset: CD45RA+ positively selected. The source is a man aged 25-45 years in good health. The rearrangement joins TRBV6-6 to TRBJ2-7, with TRBD1 identical over 11 bases. CDR3 in amino acids: CASSYSGGQGAYEQYF. The DNA of the CDR3 is TGTGCCAGCAGTTACTCCGGGGGACAGGGGGCCTACGAGCAGTACTTC.